The 8 T cell receptor beta chains in this list originate from one sample, sequenced in a study of T-cell reconstitution after alpha-beta-depleted transplantation in children. Preparation of the TCRbeta library was carried out with unique molecular identifiers. TCRdb reanalysed the PCR reads using MiXCR and keeps one entry per CDR3 protein. In the table there are 640,000 or so distinct CDR3 sequences, about 15% of which are singletons. Sample: PBMCs from the stem cell graft donor, taken from the stem cell graft. These receptors were collected from a human donor who donated a stem cell graft to a child with acute myeloid leukemia.

This clonotype was counted a few times. This chain connects TRBV7-3 to TRBJ1-1; 9 bases agree with TRBD1. CDR3 length: 15 amino acids. J was trimmed by 1 base and V by 3 bases; bases with no gene match: 3. Germline assignment: CDR1 SGHTA and CDR2 FQGTGA. DNA of the CDR3: TGTGCCAGCAGCTTGACAGGGGGATCGAACACTGAAGCTTTCTTT. Its translation: CASSLTGGSNTEAFF.

This clonotype was seen a handful of times. The chain employs TRBV11-3 and TRBJ2-1; D possibly corresponds to TRBD1 (5 bases). Trimming left V 1 base short and J 6 bases short, with 16 bases between. The CDR3 extends over 16 amino acids. CDR1 is SGHNT and CDR2 is YENEEA in the germline V gene. CDR3 coding DNA: TGTGCCAGCAGCTTAGTAGGGGTAGCCCCCGCCAATGAGCAGTTCTTC. Its protein is CASSLVGVAPANEQFF. Based on the CDR3 plus reference TRBV11-3 and TRBJ2-1, the full variable domain is EAGVVQSPRYKIIEKKQPVAFWCNPISGHNTLYWYLQNLGQGPELLIRYENEEAVDDSQLPKDRFSAERLKGVDSTLKIQPAELGDSAVYLCASSLVGVAPANEQFFGPGTRLTVL.

This clonotype was counted many times. The gene calls are TRBV20-1 and TRBJ2-3, with D perhaps TRBD1 or TRBD2 (5 bases each). Germline lookup yields CDR1 DFQATT and CDR2 SNEGSKA (reference sequence). The V end was cut by 7 bases, the J end by 6 bases, with 17 bases between. This CDR3 spans 13 amino acids. The CDR3 protein is CSVVGVSRDTQYF. The CDR3 nucleotides read TGCAGTGTCGTGGGGGTTAGTCGGGATACGCAGTATTTT.

This clonotype was recorded only once. V usage is TRBV7-2 and J usage is TRBJ2-7; D may match TRBD1 or TRBD2 (6 bases each). V lost 3 bases, J lost 6 bases, and 9 bases lay in between. CDR3 length: 12 amino acids. The V gene's germline CDR1 is SGHTA and CDR2 FQGNSA. The CDR3 sequence is CASSFTGAEQYV. The CDR3 nucleotides read TGTGCCAGCAGCTTTACGGGGGCCGAGCAGTACGTC.

This clonotype was counted many times. The rearrangement uses TRBV7-2 and TRBJ1-5; 8 nucleotides line up with TRBD1. The V segment lost 1 base and the J segment 2 bases; nucleotides outside the gene matches: 1. This CDR3 spans 15 amino acids. Germline V lookup: CDR1 SGHTA, CDR2 FQGNSA. Here the CDR3 reads CASSLETGGNQPQHF. The CDR3, as DNA: TGTGCCAGCAGCTTAGAGACAGGGGGCAATCAGCCCCAGCATTTT. Full variable domain (missing parts from reference TRBV7-2 and TRBJ1-5): GAGVSQSPSNKVTEKGKDVELRCDPISGHTALYWYRQSLGQGLEFLIYFQGNSAPDKSGLPSDRFSAERTGGSVSTLTIQRTQQEDSAVYLCASSLETGGNQPQHFGDGTRLSIL.

J is TRBJ2-1 and V is TRBV20-1; D possibly corresponds to TRBD1 (6 bases). Between the trimmed V and J ends, which lost 4 bases and 2 bases, there was a span of 9 bases. CDR1 is DFQATT, CDR2 SNEGSKA, per germline (reference sequence). The CDR3 runs to 13 residues. CDR3 nucleotide sequence: TGCAGTGCTATGAAGGGGGCCTACAATGAGCAGTTCTTC. It specifies CSAMKGAYNEQFF.

This clonotype was detected a few times. CDR3 in amino acids: CASSFRGRGSTDTQYF. The CDR3 DNA is TGTGCCAGCAGCTTTCGAGGGCGTGGGAGCACAGATACGCAGTATTTT. The chain is built from TRBV7-3 and TRBJ2-3; maybe TRBD2 (5 bases). V was pared by 3 bases and J by 0 bases, with 13 bases between. The CDR3 is 16 amino acids. CDR1 and CDR2 (germline): SGHTA, FQGTGA.

In this sample, this clonotype turned up many times. The V and J genes are TRBV29-1 and TRBJ1-1, with TRBD1 matching 9 bases. The CDR3 totals 13 residues. Losses at the gene ends were 4 bases for V and 4 bases for J; bases not matched to a gene: 4. Germline CDR1 SQVTM, CDR2 ANQGSEA. The CDR3 DNA reads TGCAGCGTTGTCCTGGGACAGGGCACTGAAGCTTTCTTT. Translating gives CSVVLGQGTEAFF. The whole variable domain, remainder taken from reference TRBV29-1 and TRBJ1-1, is SAVISQKPSRDICQRGTSLTIQCQVDSQVTMMFWYRQQPGQSLTLIATANQGSEATYESGFVIDKFPISRPNLTFSTLTVSNMSPEDSSIYLCSVVLGQGTEAFFGQGTRLTVV.